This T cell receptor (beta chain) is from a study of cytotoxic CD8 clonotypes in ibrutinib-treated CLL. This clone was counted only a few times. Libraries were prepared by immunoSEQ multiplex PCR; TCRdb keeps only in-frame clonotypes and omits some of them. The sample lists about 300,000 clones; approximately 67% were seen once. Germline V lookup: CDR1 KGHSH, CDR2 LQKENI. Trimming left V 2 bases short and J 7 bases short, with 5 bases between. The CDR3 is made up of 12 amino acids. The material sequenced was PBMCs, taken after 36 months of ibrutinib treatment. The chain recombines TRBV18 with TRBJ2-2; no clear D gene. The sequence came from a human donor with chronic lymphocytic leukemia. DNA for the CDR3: TGTGCCAGCTCACCAAGAAGCGGGGAGCTGTTTTTT. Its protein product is CASSPRSGELFF.